Described below is a single T cell receptor beta chain sequence and its context. Its antigen has not been determined. Per-nucleotide qualities are absent, and no much larger clonotype sits a single base away. Synthetic TCR analog templates were spiked into each PCR so that absolute template abundance could be estimated from read counts. The immunoSEQ assay used bias-controlled V and J gene primers to amplify TCRbeta CDR3 regions from genomic DNA. Sequencing of rearranged TCRbeta segments was done at approximately 20X coverage. The source study handled its data this way. Clustering was used to correct sequencing errors, and CDR3s were annotated against IMGT to assign V, D and J genes. Downstream analyses used only productive TCRbeta rearrangements, leaving out any out-of-frame or stop-codon sequences. Clonality was computed as one minus Shannon entropy normalized by the log of the number of unique productive sequences. Clones differing between time points or between blood and tumor were identified by Fisher's exact test with Benjamini-Hochberg correction at adjusted p below 0.01. TCRdb took this table from immuneACCESS and kept in-frame rearrangements with V and J called. Such tables lack part of the clones; where checked against another copy, unresolved V genes explain under half of the gap, and the rest is unexplained. Clone size and the V and J calls come from that table; the DNA yielded D and trimming. The sample profile shows about 110,000 clones; approximately 86% of them were found once. The biggest ten clones account for more than 2% of the sample.

This sample is part of a study of PD-L1 blockade in urothelial cancer (TCRdb year 2017). For the wider study: All patients started therapy in about 2014 and received atezolizumab 1,200 mg intravenously every 3 weeks. Whole exome sequencing and RNA sequencing of pretreatment tumors were performed alongside TCR sequencing in the same patients. Blood samples yielded a median of 141,255 T cells and more than 75,000 unique TCRs, with median clonality about 0.08. Durable clinical benefit meant progression-free survival longer than 6 months, and TCR features were also tested against progression-free and overall survival. Eight to ten patients achieved durable clinical benefit and about 19 did not. An exploratory multi-omic analysis was conducted of the somatic, immune and clinical correlates of response to PD-L1 blockade with atezolizumab in urothelial cancer. Pretreatment tumor samples and matched peripheral blood, collected serially before and after atezolizumab treatment, underwent TCR sequencing. Blood samples were analyzed 3 weeks after the start of treatment (second dose) and 6 weeks after the start of treatment. Twenty-nine patients had pretreatment blood TCR-seq, roughly 24 had at least one posttreatment blood collection, and roughly 24 had tumor TCR-seq. Patients had an ECOG performance status of 0 or 1 and had received between 0 and 3 prior chemotherapy regimens. About 85% of the 29 patients were identified as males with urothelial cancer of bladder origin, and a prior smoking history was reported by 18 of 29 patients. General findings and caveats noted by the study authors: At 3 weeks after the start of treatment, tumor-associated TCR clones in peripheral blood had expanded more in patients with durable benefit (n ≈ 23, p = 0.022). Improved progression-free and overall survival was associated with having pretreatment peripheral blood TCR clonality below the median. Because the sample size was small (n ≈ 29) and many exploratory analyses were performed, the results are intended to be hypothesis-generating.

The cohort comprised fewer than 35 patients with locally advanced or metastatic urothelial carcinoma treated at Memorial Sloan Kettering on a trial protocol. Peripheral blood mononuclear cells were collected from each patient pretreatment and during treatment, giving between 1 and 8 total time points per patient. The Qiagen DNeasy Blood extraction kit was used to purify genomic DNA from total PBMCs and tumor samples. PBMCs were collected pretreatment and during treatment and were isolated and stored as previously described. The receptor was isolated from a man aged 50 to 60 with urothelial cancer. Sample: PBMCs, taken around atezolizumab (anti-PD-L1) treatment.

The CDR3 reads as follows: CASSPQGGFNEKLFF. The nucleotides read TGTGCCAGCTCACCTCAGGGCGGTTTTAATGAAAAACTGTTTTTT. The V gene is TRBV18 and the J gene is TRBJ1-4; a tentative D call is TRBD1 (5 bases match). CDR3 length: 15 amino acids, cysteine to phenylalanine. The sequence is cut down to CDR3 DNA, 45 bases in frame from base 1. The trim is 3 bases for V and 4 bases for J, with a gap of 12 bases between the germline ends. Reading the germline V gene gives CDR1 KGHSH and CDR2 LQKENI.